This is a list of T cell receptor beta chains from one sample in a study of blood T cell repertoires in COVID-19. Profiling relied on immunoSEQ multiplex PCR, and the TCRdb table lists in-frame clones only, not all of them. The profile shows about 480,000 clones, 70% to 90% of them singletons. Sequenced sample: PBMCs or T cells enriched from blood (not recorded which). The receptors were gathered from a woman between 40 and 50 years old who had recovered from COVID-19. The conserved cysteine and the conserved F or W are not part of the CDR3 here.

J	V	CDR3
TRBJ2-3	TRBV5-4	ASSAGLAGVITQY
TRBJ1-1	TRBV5-4	ASSLQGANTEAF
TRBJ2-1	TRBV5-8	ASSSRDRVYNEQF
TRBJ1-5	TRBV19	ASTTSGVGNQPQH
TRBJ2-1	TRBV11-3	ASSPGTSGSSLQF
TRBJ1-2	TRBV11-2	ASSTTTGGYGYT
TRBJ2-3	TRBV27	ASRKEAGGGTDTQY
TRBJ2-2	TRBV28	ASGQVNTGELF
TRBJ1-4	TRBV25-1	ASGAGGAHEKLF
TRBJ2-7	TRBV6-5	ASSRSGRAYEQY
TRBJ2-1	TRBV9	ASSVGGGGYNEQF
TRBJ1-1	TRBV21-1	ASSPGTGPEDYVGNTEAF
TRBJ2-2	TRBV15	ATSREAGRTGELF
TRBJ2-3	TRBV4-3	ASSQAYGSGTDTQY
TRBJ2-1	TRBV7-2	ASSTRGLGRDEQF
TRBJ1-2	TRBV4-1	ASWGIGGLSGEGYT
TRBJ2-1	TRBV6-4	ASSDPSRSGAGEQF
TRBJ1-1	TRBV5-1	ASSLWAGRSTEAF
TRBJ1-1	TRBV30	AWRRSMNTEAF
TRBJ1-1	TRBV5-8	ASSLTGGAF
TRBJ1-2	TRBV20-1	SATDREGYT
TRBJ2-7	TRBV5-8	ASSLVVASGSPYEQY
TRBJ1-6	TRBV6-5	ASSFDRGVHH
TRBJ2-7	TRBV27	ASSLSSRGEQY
TRBJ1-1	TRBV9	ASSVVTGQGNTEAF
TRBJ2-1	TRBV9	ASSISGSSYNEQF
TRBJ2-7	TRBV10-1	ASSESLAGGPYEQY
TRBJ1-1	TRBV7-9	ASSPRPAGGPEAF
TRBJ2-7	TRBV11-3	ASSARDRPYEQY
TRBJ1-4	TRBV6-4	ASSDSSRQGNEKLF
TRBJ2-3	TRBV7-8	ASRPRDIPTDTQY
TRBJ2-7	TRBV5-8	ASSLESEWQGPYEQY
TRBJ2-7	TRBV9	ASSVGPGLTYEQY
TRBJ2-3	TRBV11-3	ASSSSDSPRDTQY
TRBJ2-5	TRBV4-1	ASSQDGWAGETQY
TRBJ1-3	TRBV3-1/TRBV3-2	ASSPRGSGNTIY
TRBJ1-2	TRBV7-9	ASSLQGNYGYT
TRBJ2-7	TRBV12-5	ASGSRDRTTYEQY
TRBJ1-6	TRBV27	ASSWKRDSPLH
TRBJ1-1	TRBV7-8	ASSLVARGGHENTEAF
TRBJ1-5	TRBV6-1	ASSDTGRVYQPQH
TRBJ1-1	TRBV5-1	ASSSTGGRLEAF
TRBJ2-7	TRBV2	ASRLTGPSYEQY
TRBJ1-4	TRBV5-5	ASSFRVRNEKLF
TRBJ2-1	TRBV7-9	ASSSPGLDSNEQF
TRBJ2-1	TRBV19	ASSIERGWFDEQF
TRBJ1-1	TRBV7-2	ASSLAPGMNTEAF
TRBJ1-6	TRBV6-5	ASSYAALSPLH
TRBJ1-1	TRBV11-3	ASSLDRGQAAF
TRBJ2-7	TRBV2	ASSEGLGFHEQY
TRBJ2-1	TRBV7-2	AHSLSPGNEQF
TRBJ1-1	TRBV5-6	ASSFLRVEAF
TRBJ2-7	TRBV29-1	SVEKGTGAYEQY
TRBJ2-7	TRBV5-1	ASRDRTSGRNYEQY